The 27 T cell receptor beta chains listed next were all sequenced from one sample in a study of blood T cell repertoires in COVID-19. Data came from immunoSEQ multiplex PCR; TCRdb stores just in-frame clones and leaves some out. The sample includes roughly 250,000 clones, about nine tenths of them seen just once. Specimen: PBMCs or T cells enriched from blood (not recorded which). Receptors were obtained from a human donor in a cohort exposed to, infected with or recovered from COVID-19 (not recorded which). The donor label of this sample is uncertain.

The genes are TRBV3-1 (or the pseudogene TRBV3-2) and TRBJ1-1; no clear D gene. This CDR3 is 16 amino acids long. The V and J ends lost 3 bases and 1 base respectively, with 15 bases between them. Per the germline V gene, CDR1 is LGHDT and CDR2 is YNNKEL (reference sequence). The CDR3 spells CASSQSKGAWNTEAFF. The CDR3 DNA follows: TGTGCCAGCAGCCAGTCCAAGGGAGCATGGAACACTGAAGCTTTCTTT.

This chain joins TRBV4-3 and TRBJ1-2; 7 bases are a match to TRBD1. Germline lookup yields CDR1 LGHNA and CDR2 YSLEER. CDR3 length: 15 residues. V lost 3 bases and J lost 4; bases outside the gene matches: 8. The DNA for the CDR3 is TGCGCCAGCAGCCAGGGCGGGACAGCCCTCTATGGCTACACCTTC. Translated: CASSQGGTALYGYTF.

The chain carries TRBV27 and TRBJ2-7; 10 bases are a match to TRBD1. CDR3 length: 13 residues. Trimming removed 5 bases from V and 5 bases from J; junction bases left unmatched: 3. Germline loops: CDR1 MNHEY, CDR2 SMNVEV (reference sequence). CDR3: CASSRTGGDEQYF. Here the CDR3 DNA reads TGTGCCAGCAGTCGGACAGGGGGGGACGAGCAGTACTTC.

This chain connects TRBV29-1 to TRBJ1-2; D gene unclear. The germline V gene has CDR1 SQVTM and CDR2 ANQGSEA. This CDR3 contains 14 residues. V lost 4 bases and J 8 bases, leaving 20 bases between the germline ends. The CDR3 loop reads CSVASPPGEVGYTF. Written as DNA, the CDR3 is TGCAGCGTTGCAAGCCCTCCCGGCGAGGTGGGCTACACCTTC.

Only a few counts were recorded for this clone. The chain couples TRBV4-1 to TRBJ1-1; perhaps TRBD1 as D (5 bases). The germline CDR1 and CDR2 sequences are MGHRA and YSYEKL. Trimming took off 4 bases at V and 1 base at J, with 7 bases between the two ends. This CDR3 is 13 amino acids long. In nucleotides, the CDR3 is TGCGCCAGCAGCCTCCAGGGGAACACTGAAGCTTTCTTT. This gives the protein CASSLQGNTEAFF.

The chain carries TRBV18 and TRBJ1-5; 10 positions agree with TRBD1. Losses at the gene ends were 4 bases for V and 3 bases for J; bases not matched to a gene: 6. Germline loops: CDR1 KGHSH, CDR2 LQKENI. The CDR3 contains 16 residues. The CDR3 bases are TGTGCCAGCTCACTCTCCGGGACAGGGGCCAATCAGCCCCAGCATTTT. Its translation: CASSLSGTGANQPQHF.

The chain uses TRBV29-1 and TRBJ2-1; D is perhaps TRBD1 (6 bases). V was pared by 4 bases and J by 0 bases, with 10 bases between. Germline V gives CDR1 SQVTM, CDR2 ANQGSEA. This CDR3 is built from 14 residues. CDR3 amino acids: CSVAGDTSYNEQFF. As DNA, the CDR3 is TGCAGCGTTGCCGGGGACACCTCCTACAATGAGCAGTTCTTC.

The J gene is TRBJ2-7, the V gene TRBV7-2; D perhaps matches TRBD1 (5 bases). Trimming shortened V by 5 bases and J by 1 base, and 6 bases separated the two germline ends. Germline CDR1 and CDR2: SGHTA and FQGNSA. CDR3 size: 12 residues. This chain's CDR3 is CASSAGSYEQYF. Written as DNA, the CDR3 is TGTGCCAGCAGCGCAGGGTCCTACGAGCAGTACTTC.

This clone was seen a single time. This chain connects TRBV19 to TRBJ2-7; the D is unclear. Germline V lookup: CDR1 LNHDA, CDR2 SQIVND (reference sequence). Deletions cut 3 bases from V and 1 base from J, with 7 bases between. This CDR3 spans 13 amino acids. The CDR3 DNA reads as TGTGCCAGTAGTATCGCCAGTTCCTACGAGCAGTACTTC. Translated: CASSIASSYEQYF.

The chain joins TRBV15 to TRBJ1-6; D unclear. The CDR3 extends over 14 amino acids. Trimming took off 4 bases at V and 10 bases at J, with 14 bases between the two ends. Germline values: CDR1 LNHNV, CDR2 YYDKDF (reference sequence). The CDR3 here is CATSTEHARSPLHF. As DNA, the CDR3 is TGTGCCACCAGCACTGAACACGCGCGGTCACCCCTCCACTTT.

The chain has TRBV5-1 and TRBJ2-1; tentatively, D is TRBD2 (5 bases). The V end was cut by 7 bases, the J end by 4 bases, with 12 bases between. This CDR3 is 13 amino acids long. The V gene's germline CDR1 is SGHRS and CDR2 YFSETQ. The CDR3: CASGEGGYNEQFF. The CDR3 DNA follows: TGCGCCAGCGGGGAAGGAGGATACAATGAGCAGTTCTTC.

This chain links TRBV18 with TRBJ1-6; TRBD1 matches at 10 bases. Germline CDR1 reads KGHSH; CDR2 reads LQKENI. The CDR3 totals 16 residues. V lost 2 bases, J lost 5 bases, and 3 bases stayed unmatched. CDR3 protein: CASSPGGQGNNSPLHF. The CDR3 DNA follows: TGTGCCAGCTCACCAGGGGGACAGGGGAATAATTCACCCCTCCACTTT.

This sequence joins TRBV5-4 and TRBJ1-1, with D maybe TRBD1 (5 bases). Trimming took off 5 bases at V and 3 bases at J, with 14 bases between the two ends. This CDR3 has 14 residues. Germline CDR1 and CDR2: SGHNT and YYREEE (reference sequence). The DNA of the CDR3 is TGTGCCAGCAGTTTCGACAGCATTGACACTGAAGCTTTCTTT. It specifies CASSFDSIDTEAFF.

The chain recombines TRBV5-1 with TRBJ1-1; D is possibly TRBD1 (5 bases). This CDR3 spans 14 amino acids. The ends were cut back, 3 bases at V and 1 base at J, with 10 bases in the middle. Germline V gene data show CDR1 as SGHRS and CDR2 as YFSETQ. The CDR3 DNA sequence: TGCGCCAGCAGCTCGGGACTGACGAACACTGAAGCTTTCTTT. This translates into CASSSGLTNTEAFF.

The chain carries TRBV6-5 and TRBJ1-2; possibly TRBD1 for D (5 bases). Trimming removed 5 bases at V and 2 bases at J, with 12 bases between. The length of the CDR3 is 14 residues. The germline CDR1 and CDR2 sequences are MNHEY and SVGAGI. CDR3 region: CASSLQVSNYGYTF. CDR3 nucleotides: TGTGCCAGCAGTCTACAGGTGTCGAACTATGGCTACACCTTC.

This clone has more than one count but fewer than ten. This chain joins TRBV15 and TRBJ1-2; TRBD1 agrees at 12 bases. Trimming cost V 5 bases and J 6 bases; bases outside gene matches: 10. The germline gives CDR1 LNHNV, CDR2 YYDKDF (reference sequence). CDR3 length: 16 residues. In DNA, the CDR3 is TGTGCCACCAGCGAGAGATGGGACAGGGGGCGAGATGGCTACACCTTC. This gives the protein CATSERWDRGRDGYTF.

The chain combines TRBV2 with TRBJ2-2; D ambiguous. V lost 6 bases and J lost 1, with 9 bases in between. Germline values: CDR1 SNHLY, CDR2 FYNNEI. CDR3 size: 14 residues. The CDR3 reads CASRAPGNTGELFF. DNA for the CDR3: TGTGCCAGCAGGGCACCGGGGAACACCGGGGAGCTGTTTTTT.

This clone was picked up one time. For the CDR3, the DNA is TGTGCCAGCAGTGAAGTTGGGGAGGGGACTGAAGCTTTCTTT. It encodes CASSEVGEGTEAFF. V and J are TRBV2 and TRBJ1-1, with D possibly TRBD1 on 5 matching bases. Germline lookup yields CDR1 SNHLY and CDR2 FYNNEI. This CDR3 is built from 14 residues. Trimming pared 1 base from V and 5 bases from J, leaving 11 bases between.

V usage is TRBV29-1 and J usage is TRBJ1-1; TRBD1 might be the D (5 bases). Trimming stripped 7 bases from V and 3 bases from J, with 18 bases between. Germline loops: CDR1 SQVTM, CDR2 ANQGSEA. The CDR3 spans 14 residues. CDR3 nucleotide sequence: TGCAGCGCTCGAGGCGGGGGGTCGGACACTGAAGCTTTCTTT. The encoded protein is CSARGGGSDTEAFF.

The gene calls are TRBV24-1 and TRBJ1-5, with TRBD1 matching over 10 bases. The ends lost 5 bases at V and 5 bases at J; junction bases unmatched: 5. The germline CDR1 and CDR2 sequences are KGHDR and SFDVKD. The CDR3 runs 15 residues. The DNA for the CDR3 is TGTGCCACCAGTGGGACGGGACAGGGGCATCAGCCCCAGCATTTT. Protein: CATSGTGQGHQPQHF.

The chain combines TRBV24-1 with TRBJ1-2, with D perhaps matching TRBD1 (5 bases). The length of the CDR3 is 15 residues. Looked up from germline, CDR1 is KGHDR and CDR2 is SFDVKD. Trimming took off 3 bases at V and 6 bases at J, with 16 bases between the two ends. In nucleotides, the CDR3 is TGTGCCACCAGTGATCCCACGGACAAAAGAGATGGCTACACCTTC. Translating it yields CATSDPTDKRDGYTF.

The chain employs TRBV19 and TRBJ1-3; 9 bases map to TRBD1. The CDR3 length is 17 residues. Trimming took 6 bases from V and 0 from J; bases not matched to a gene: 9. From germline, CDR1 is LNHDA and CDR2 SQIVND (reference sequence). The CDR3 loop is CASSRTGAAISGNTIYF. The CDR3 region has the DNA TGTGCCAGTAGCCGGACAGGGGCCGCGATCTCTGGAAACACCATATATTTT.

The rearrangement uses TRBV19 and TRBJ1-6; D ambiguous. Germline CDR1 and CDR2: LNHDA and SQIVND (reference sequence). This CDR3 is 14 amino acids long. V was pared by 1 base and J by 7 bases, with 8 bases between. The CDR3 nucleotides read TGTGCCAGTAGTATAGCCGGGGAGAATTCACCCCTCCACTTT. It codes for CASSIAGENSPLHF.

The CDR3 coding sequence is TGTGCCAGTAGTATAGGACGGGATCAGCCCCAGCATTTT. Translated, it gives CASSIGRDQPQHF. The chain joins TRBV19 to TRBJ1-5; D call uncertain. The V end lost 1 base, the J end lost 5 bases, and 6 bases lay between the germline ends. The CDR3 loop spans 13 amino acids. CDR1 is LNHDA and CDR2 is SQIVND in the germline V gene (reference sequence).

V usage is TRBV4-2 and J usage is TRBJ1-2, with 7 positions matching TRBD1. CDR3 length: 13 residues. Germline CDR1 is LGHNA and CDR2 is YNFKEQ. Germline trimming cut 0 bases from V and 8 bases from J; bases unmatched to any gene: 3. In nucleotides, the CDR3 is TGTGCCAGCAGCCAAGATCTGACAGGGGGCTACACCTTC. It encodes CASSQDLTGGYTF.

The CDR3 protein is CASSVELGGYGYTF. The CDR3 DNA reads as TGTGCCAGCAGCGTCGAGTTAGGGGGCTATGGCTACACCTTC. This chain connects TRBV9 to TRBJ1-2; TRBD1 is a possible D gene (6 bases). V lost 2 bases to trimming and J lost 4 bases, with 12 bases between them. This CDR3 has 14 amino acids. Per the germline V gene, CDR1 is SGDLS and CDR2 is YYNGEE.

V gene TRBV27 combines with J gene TRBJ1-1; a possible D gene is TRBD1 (6 bases). V shed 2 bases and J shed 2 bases, with 15 bases lying between them. Per germline, CDR1 MNHEY and CDR2 SMNVEV (reference sequence). This CDR3 contains 16 residues. CDR3 loop: CASSLLGTPANTEAFF. DNA of the CDR3: TGTGCCAGCAGTTTACTCGGGACACCGGCTAACACTGAAGCTTTCTTT.